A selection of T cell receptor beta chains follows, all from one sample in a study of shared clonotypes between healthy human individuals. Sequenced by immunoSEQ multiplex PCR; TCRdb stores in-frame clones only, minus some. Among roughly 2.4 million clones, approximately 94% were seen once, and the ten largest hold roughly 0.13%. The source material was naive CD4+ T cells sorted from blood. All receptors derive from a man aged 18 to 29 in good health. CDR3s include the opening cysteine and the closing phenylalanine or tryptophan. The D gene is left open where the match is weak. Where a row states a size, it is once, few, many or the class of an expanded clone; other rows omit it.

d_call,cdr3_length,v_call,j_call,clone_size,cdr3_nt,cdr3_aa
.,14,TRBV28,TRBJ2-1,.,TGTGCCAGCAGTTCATGGTCGATACAGGAAGAGCAGTTCTTC,CASSSWSIQEEQFF
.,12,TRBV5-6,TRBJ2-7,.,TGTGCCAGCAGCTTTACAGACTACGAGCAGTACTTC,CASSFTDYEQYF
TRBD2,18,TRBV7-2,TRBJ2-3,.,TGTGCCAGCAGCTCCCGCCCGACTAGCGGGATGAGCACAGATACGCAGTATTTT,CASSSRPTSGMSTDTQYF
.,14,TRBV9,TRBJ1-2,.,TGTGCCAGCAGCGCCACTACAGGGATCTATGGCTACACCTTC,CASSATTGIYGYTF
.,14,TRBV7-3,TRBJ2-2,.,TGTGCCAGCAGCCCCTCAGGAAACACCGGGGAGCTGTTTTTT,CASSPSGNTGELFF
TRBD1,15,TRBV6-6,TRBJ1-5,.,TGTGCCAGCAGTTACAACAGGGGAAGCAATCAGCCCCAGCATTTT,CASSYNRGSNQPQHF
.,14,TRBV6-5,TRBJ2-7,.,TGTGCCAGCAGACCTCCGGGGTACGGCTACGAGCAGTACTTC,CASRPPGYGYEQYF
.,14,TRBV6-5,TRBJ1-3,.,TGTGCCAGCAGTTCGAGATCGTCCGGCAACACCATATATTTT,CASSSRSSGNTIYF
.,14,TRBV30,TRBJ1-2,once,TGTGCCTGGGGGGATATGGACGGGGACTATGGCTACACCTTC,CAWGDMDGDYGYTF
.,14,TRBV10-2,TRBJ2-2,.,TGCGCCAGCAGTGAGCAGGGGAACACCGGGGAGCTGTTTTTT,CASSEQGNTGELFF
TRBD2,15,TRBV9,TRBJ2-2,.,TGTGCCAGCAGCGTAAGCGGGGGAGTTCTTGGGGAGCTGTTTTTT,CASSVSGGVLGELFF
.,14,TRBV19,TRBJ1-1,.,TGTGCCAGTAGTGGGGCCGCGGGGAGCACTGAAGCTTTCTTT,CASSGAAGSTEAFF
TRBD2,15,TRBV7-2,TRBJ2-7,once,TGTGCCAGCAGCTGGACGGGAGCGGGGACCTACGAGCAGTACTTC,CASSWTGAGTYEQYF
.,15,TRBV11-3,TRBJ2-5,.,TGTGCCAGCAGCCCTCCGGGAAGGGGCCAAGAGACCCAGTACTTC,CASSPPGRGQETQYF
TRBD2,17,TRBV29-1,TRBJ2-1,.,TGCAGCGTTGATGGGCCTTGGGGCGGGAGACGAAACAATGAGCAGTTCTTC,CSVDGPWGGRRNNEQFF
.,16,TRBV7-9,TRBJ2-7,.,TGTGCCAGCAGCTTAGAAGTAGGTCCCCAAGGCTACGAGCAGTACTTC,CASSLEVGPQGYEQYF
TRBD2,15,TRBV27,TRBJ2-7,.,TGTGCCAGCAGTTTGTCCAGCGGGAGGTCCTACGAGCAGTACTTC,CASSLSSGRSYEQYF
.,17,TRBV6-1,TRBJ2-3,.,TGTGCCAGCAGTGTTCGGGTTGGTAGGGAGGTTACAGATACGCAGTATTTT,CASSVRVGREVTDTQYF
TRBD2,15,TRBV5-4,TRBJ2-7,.,TGTGCCAGCCGCCTCTGGGCGGGAGTTCCCTACGAGCAGTACTTC,CASRLWAGVPYEQYF
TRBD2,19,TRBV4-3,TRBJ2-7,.,TGCGCCAGCAGCCAAGTGGAAAAGCGGGAGGGTGACTTCTCCTACGAGCAGTACTTC,CASSQVEKREGDFSYEQYF
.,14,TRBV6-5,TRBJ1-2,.,TGTGCCAGCAGTGCTGGGTTCTCTAACTATGGCTACACCTTC,CASSAGFSNYGYTF
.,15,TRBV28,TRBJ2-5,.,TGTGCCAGCAGTTTGGATTACAGGGCCCAAGAGACCCAGTACTTC,CASSLDYRAQETQYF
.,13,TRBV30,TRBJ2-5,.,TGTGCCTGGAGGGACATTTACCAAGAGACCCAGTACTTC,CAWRDIYQETQYF
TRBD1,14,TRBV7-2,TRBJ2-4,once,TGTGCCAGCAGCTTGGACAGGGCTGGGAACATTCAGTACTTC,CASSLDRAGNIQYF
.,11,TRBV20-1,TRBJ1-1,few,TGCAGTGCTACCCGTGGCACTGAAGCTTTCTTT,CSATRGTEAFF
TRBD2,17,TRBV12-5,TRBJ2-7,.,TGTGCTAGTGGTTTACGACTAGCGGGACCTCAGTCCTACGAGCAGTACTTC,CASGLRLAGPQSYEQYF
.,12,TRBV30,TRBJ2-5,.,TGTGCCTGGGGGATAGCGGAAGAGACCCAGTACTTC,CAWGIAEETQYF
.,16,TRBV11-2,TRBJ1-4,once,TGTGCCAGCAGCTGGGGAAGGACCGCAACTAATGAAAAACTGTTTTTT,CASSWGRTATNEKLFF
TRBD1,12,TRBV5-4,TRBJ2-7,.,TGTGCCAGCAGCACCGGGACAGGGAAGCAGTACTTC,CASSTGTGKQYF
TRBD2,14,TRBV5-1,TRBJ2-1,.,TGCGCCAGCAGCACTGGGACTAGCGGCAATGAGCAGTTCTTC,CASSTGTSGNEQFF
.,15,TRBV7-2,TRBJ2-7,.,TGTGCCAGCAGCTTATCGCTAGCGATCTGGTACGAGCAGTACTTC,CASSLSLAIWYEQYF
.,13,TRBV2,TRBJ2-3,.,TGTGCCAGCAGTGAAGGCGCTCGTATAACGCAGTATTTT,CASSEGARITQYF
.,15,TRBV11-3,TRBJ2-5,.,TGTGCCAGCAGCTTAGGTCTCGTACCGGGAGAGACCCAGTACTTC,CASSLGLVPGETQYF
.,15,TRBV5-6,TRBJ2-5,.,TGTGCCAGCAGCCCCCGGACGGTGAGGCTTGAGACCCAGTACTTC,CASSPRTVRLETQYF
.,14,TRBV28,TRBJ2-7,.,TGTGCCAGCAGTTTACGCCTTCCGACGGGCGAGCAGTACTTC,CASSLRLPTGEQYF
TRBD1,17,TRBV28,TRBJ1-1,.,TGTGCCAGCAGTTCCCTTGGTGGGAGGGGGCGTTTCTTTGAAGCTTTCTTT,CASSSLGGRGRFFEAFF
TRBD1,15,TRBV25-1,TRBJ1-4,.,TGTGCCAGCAGGCGAACGGGACAGGGGAGTGAAAAACTGTTTTTT,CASRRTGQGSEKLFF
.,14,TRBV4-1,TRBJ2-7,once,TGCGCCAGCAGCCAAGATTCCAACAGGTTCGAGCAGTACTTC,CASSQDSNRFEQYF
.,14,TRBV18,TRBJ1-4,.,TGTGCCAGCTCACTGGGGACTGTGGAGGAAAAACTGTTTTTT,CASSLGTVEEKLFF
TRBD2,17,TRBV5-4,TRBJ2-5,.,TGTGCCAGCAGCCCCCCAGGACTAGCGGGAGGGAAAGAGACCCAGTACTTC,CASSPPGLAGGKETQYF
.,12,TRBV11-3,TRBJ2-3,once,TGTGCCAGCAGCGGGAACACAGATACGCAGTATTTT,CASSGNTDTQYF
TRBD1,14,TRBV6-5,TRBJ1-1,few,TGTGCCAGCAGTACCGGGACAGGGAACACTGAAGCTTTCTTT,CASSTGTGNTEAFF
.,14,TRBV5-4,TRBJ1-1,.,TGTGCCAGCAGCGGCCGGGACGTGAACACTGAAGCTTTCTTT,CASSGRDVNTEAFF
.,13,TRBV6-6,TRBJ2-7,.,TGTGCCAGCAGTTACGGGGATTCCTACGAGCAGTACTTC,CASSYGDSYEQYF
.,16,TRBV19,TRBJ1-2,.,TGTGCCAGTAGTATCTTGTCCGGACGAGGAGGGACCGGCTACACCTTC,CASSILSGRGGTGYTF
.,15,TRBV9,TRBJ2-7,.,TGTGCCAGCAGCCCGAGGGACTCGCGAACCTACGAGCAGTACTTC,CASSPRDSRTYEQYF
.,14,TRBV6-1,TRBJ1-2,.,TGTGCCAGCAGTACTCCGGGACGGGCCTATGGCTACACCTTC,CASSTPGRAYGYTF
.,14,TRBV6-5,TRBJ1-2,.,TGTGCCAGCACCCGTGGACCGGAAAACTATGGCTACACCTTC,CASTRGPENYGYTF
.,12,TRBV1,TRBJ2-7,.,TGCACCAGCAGCTTACAGGACTACGAGCAGTACTTC,CTSSLQDYEQYF
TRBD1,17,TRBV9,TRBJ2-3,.,TGTGCCAGCAGCGTTAGACAGGGGGTCACTAGCACAGATACGCAGTATTTT,CASSVRQGVTSTDTQYF
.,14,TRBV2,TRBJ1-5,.,TGTGCCAGCAGTGAACGAAATGTCGGTCAGCCCCAGCATTTT,CASSERNVGQPQHF
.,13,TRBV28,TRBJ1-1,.,TGTGCCAGCAGCACGAGTCTGAACACTGAAGCTTTCTTT,CASSTSLNTEAFF
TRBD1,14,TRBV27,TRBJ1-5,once,TGTGCCAGCAGTATAGGGACAGGGAAGCAGCCCCAGCATTTT,CASSIGTGKQPQHF
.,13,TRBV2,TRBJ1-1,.,TGTGCCAGCAGTGTAAGGGGAAACACTGAAGCTTTCTTT,CASSVRGNTEAFF
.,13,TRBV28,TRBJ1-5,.,TGTGCCAGCAGCGGGCGGCCCAATCAGCCCCAGCATTTT,CASSGRPNQPQHF
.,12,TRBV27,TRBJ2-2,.,TGTGCCAGCAGGCGGAGCACCGGGGAGCTGTTTTTT,CASRRSTGELFF
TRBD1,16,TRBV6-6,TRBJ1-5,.,TGTGCCAGCAGTTACTCAAGGACAGGAACTAATCAGCCCCAGCATTTT,CASSYSRTGTNQPQHF